The present TCR beta chain was sequenced within a study of blood T cell repertoires in COVID-19. The wider study: T cells, B-cell-depleted T cells, or PBMCs provided the cDNA or gDNA that served as material.

TCRdb's copy holds only in-frame clones and misses some; the assay was immunoSEQ multiplex PCR. The sample records around 300,000 clones, around nine tenths being singletons. Trimming at V came to 5 bases and at J to 12 bases, leaving 13 bases not matched to a gene. CDR1 and CDR2 from the germline V gene are LNHDA and SQIVND (reference sequence). This CDR3 has 14 residues. Adults between roughly 18 and 89 years of age took part from under 30 US areas. Assignments of participants to cohorts depended upon their own reported clinical history. Recovery among Cohort 3 donors was established by two negative PCRs, clearance, or symptom resolution.

The chain combines TRBV19 with TRBJ1-5, with 7 bases fitting TRBD1. Specimen: PBMCs or T cells enriched from blood (not recorded which). This TCR derives from a woman in her 30s who had recovered from COVID-19. The CDR3 DNA sequence: TGTGCCAGTAGTTTGGGACAGACCCAAAGGCTCCAGCATTTT. Its protein product is CASSLGQTQRLQHF.